Shown below are 8 T cell receptor beta chains from a single sample sequenced in a study of blood T cell repertoires in COVID-19. TCRdb keeps only in-frame clones here, not all; method: immunoSEQ multiplex PCR. This table holds approximately 290,000 clones, approximately 90% found once. Specimen: peripheral blood. Receptor source: a man aged 30 to 45 with acute or convalescent COVID-19.

This sequence joins TRBV7-3 and TRBJ1-2; a possible D gene is TRBD1 (6 bases). CDR3 length: 15 residues. Looked up from germline, CDR1 is SGHTA and CDR2 is FQGTGA. The V gene lost 1 base and the J gene lost 8 bases, with 17 bases spanning the gap. The CDR3: CASSLNKGQGSGYTF. In DNA form, the CDR3 reads TGTGCCAGCAGCTTAAATAAAGGGCAGGGGAGCGGCTACACCTTC.

As concerns this clone: The same CDR3 arises from other DNA sequences in this sample as well. The rearrangement uses TRBV19 and TRBJ2-7, with D unresolved. Germline V gene data show CDR1 as LNHDA and CDR2 as SQIVND (reference sequence). The germline V and J ends were trimmed by 0 bases and 6 bases, with 9 bases remaining between them. CDR3 length: 13 amino acids. CDR3 amino acids: CASSIDRVSEQYF. As DNA, the CDR3 is TGTGCCAGTAGTATAGATCGAGTTTCCGAGCAGTACTTC.

The V and J genes are TRBV28 and TRBJ2-3; no clear D. There are 12 residues in the CDR3. Trimming left V 5 bases short and J 6 bases short, with 9 bases between. Germline V lookup: CDR1 MDHEN, CDR2 SYDVKM. CDR3 nucleotides: TGTGCCAGCAGTATCTCCTTGGATACGCAGTATTTT. Its translation is CASSISLDTQYF. Combining the CDR3 with reference TRBV28 and TRBJ2-3 gives the whole variable domain DVKVTQSSRYLVKRTGEKVFLECVQDMDHENMFWYRQDPGLGLRLIYFSYDVKMKEKGDIPEGYSVSREKKERFSLILESASTNQTSMYLCASSISLDTQYFGPGTRLTVL.

The chain uses TRBV15 and TRBJ2-7; TRBD1 might be the D (5 bases). The CDR3 is made up of 13 amino acids. The germline V gene encodes CDR1 LNHNV and CDR2 YYDKDF (reference sequence). V lost 9 bases and J 2 bases, leaving 14 bases between the germline ends. The CDR3 nucleotides read TGTGCCACTGGTACAGGTGGGACCTACGAGCAGTACTTC. Translated, it gives CATGTGGTYEQYF.

The chain is built from TRBV28 and TRBJ1-5; 9 bases fit TRBD1. Germline CDR1 and CDR2: MDHEN and SYDVKM. V trimming: 6 bases; J trimming: 3 bases; junction bases outside the gene matches: 15. The CDR3 has 18 amino acids. DNA of the CDR3: TGTGCCAGCAGGGGGACAGGGCCTTTTATCCCCTCCAATCAGCCCCAGCATTTT. Its translation is CASRGTGPFIPSNQPQHF.

V usage is TRBV28 and J usage is TRBJ2-6; the D is unclear. Germline V gene data show CDR1 as MDHEN and CDR2 as SYDVKM. The length of the CDR3 is 14 residues. V lost 5 bases and J lost 0, with 5 bases in between. Here the CDR3 reads CASSRLSGANVLTF. The CDR3 DNA reads as TGTGCCAGCAGTCGACTCTCTGGGGCCAACGTCCTGACTTTC.

The chain uses TRBV7-6 and TRBJ2-1; TRBD1 matches 9 bases. The V segment lost 5 bases and the J segment 0 bases; nucleotides outside the gene matches: 8. This CDR3 comprises 17 residues. Germline V gene sequence: CDR1 SGHVS, CDR2 FNYEAQ. In DNA, the CDR3 is TGTGCCAGCAGCCTGGACAGGGGTACAAGCTCCTACAATGAGCAGTTCTTC. Its translation: CASSLDRGTSSYNEQFF.

The gene calls are TRBV6-2 or TRBV6-3 and TRBJ2-1, with TRBD2 as a possible D gene (6 bases). Germline V gene sequence: CDR1 MNHEY, CDR2 SVGEGT. V gave up 5 bases and J gave up 4 bases, with 12 bases separating them. This CDR3 has 14 amino acids. In DNA, the CDR3 is TGTGCCAGCAGTGGCTGGGGACTTTACAATGAGCAGTTCTTC. Protein product: CASSGWGLYNEQFF.